This T cell receptor (beta chain) was obtained from a study of blood T cell repertoires in COVID-19. Study-level information: Acute and convalescent COVID-19 samples came from the United States, Italy and Spain. Sample material is recorded as cDNA or gDNA derived from T cells, B-cell-depleted T cells, or PBMCs.

A single count supports this clone. Libraries were prepared by immunoSEQ multiplex PCR; TCRdb keeps only in-frame clonotypes and omits some of them. The top ten clones hold more than 6.5% of a sample with roughly 200,000 clones, about 70% of them seen once. Sequences were obtained from peripheral blood. The TCR comes from a woman in her fifties or sixties with active or convalescent COVID-19.

CDR3 coding DNA: TGTGCCAGCAGTGAGGAAGAAAACTATGGCTACACCTTC. Residues: CASSEEENYGYTF. The genes are TRBV6-2 or TRBV6-3 and TRBJ1-2; D gene unclear. This CDR3 comprises 13 residues. Germline loops: CDR1 MNHEY, CDR2 SVGEGT. Trimming took 5 bases from V and 2 from J, leaving 9 bases between them.